The following is a T cell receptor beta chain sequence with its context. The table came from immunoSEQ multiplex PCR; TCRdb's copy has only in-frame clones and leaves some out. The sample yields 4,300 or so clones, over 60% seen once. These data come from a study of STAT5B mutations in CD4+ large granular lymphocyte leukemia. Sequencing was performed on PBMCs. The receptor was derived from a man aged 65 to 79 with CD4+ T-cell large granular lymphocyte leukemia.

CDR3 DNA: TGTGCCAGCAGCTTAGTTCTCGGGAACACTGAAGCTTTCTTT. Translating it yields CASSLVLGNTEAFF. This chain joins TRBV7-9 and TRBJ1-1; D not resolved. V shed 1 base and J shed 1 base, with 7 bases lying between them. CDR1 is SEHNR and CDR2 is FQNEAQ in the germline V gene (reference sequence). There are 14 residues in the CDR3. Full variable domain (missing parts from reference TRBV7-9 and TRBJ1-1): DTGVSQNPRHKITKRGQNVTFRCDPISEHNRLYWYRQTLGQGPEFLTYFQNEAQLEKSRLLSDRFSAERPKGSFSTLEIQRTEQGDSAMYLCASSLVLGNTEAFFGQGTRLTVV.